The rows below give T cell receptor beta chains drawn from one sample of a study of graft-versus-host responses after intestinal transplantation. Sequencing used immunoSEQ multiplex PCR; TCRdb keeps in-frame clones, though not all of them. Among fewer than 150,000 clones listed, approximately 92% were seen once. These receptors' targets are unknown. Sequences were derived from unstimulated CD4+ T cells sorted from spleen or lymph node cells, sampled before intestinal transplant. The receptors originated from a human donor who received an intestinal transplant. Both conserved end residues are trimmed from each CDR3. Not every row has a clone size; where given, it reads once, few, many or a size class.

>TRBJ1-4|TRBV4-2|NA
ASSVRTEKIEKLF
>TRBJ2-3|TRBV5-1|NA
ASSLATDTDTQY
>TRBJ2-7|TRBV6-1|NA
ASNRDRGVSYEQY
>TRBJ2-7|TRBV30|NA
AWSGTGSYEQY
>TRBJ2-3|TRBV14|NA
ASSQFRVRRPTDTQY
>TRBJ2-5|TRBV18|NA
ASSGYREETQY
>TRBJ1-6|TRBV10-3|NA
AIGAASRGYNSPLH
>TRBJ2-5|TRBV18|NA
ASSPRLAGGPFQETQY
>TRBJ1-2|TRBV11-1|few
ASSLTLPTRNYGYT
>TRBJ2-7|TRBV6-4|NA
ASSNRGVGY
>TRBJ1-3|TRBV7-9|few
ASSTSRGNTIY
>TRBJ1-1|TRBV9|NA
ASSPRGRPDTEAF
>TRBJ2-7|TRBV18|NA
ASSGTGGYRGYEQY
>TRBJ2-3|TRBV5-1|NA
ASSFDGISTDTQY
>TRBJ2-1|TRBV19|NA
ASNGLAGGPRNEQF
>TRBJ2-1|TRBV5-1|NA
ASSTGTEHNEQF
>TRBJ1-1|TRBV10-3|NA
AISDRNTEAF
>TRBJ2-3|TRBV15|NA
ATSRDFGEITDTQY
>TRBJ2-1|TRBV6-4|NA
ASRGQGKNEQF
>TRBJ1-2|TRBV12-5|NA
ASGSGGSSYGYT
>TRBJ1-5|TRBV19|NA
ASSIGAWDRGNQPQH
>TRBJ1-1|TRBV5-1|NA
ASSLSSGQGVQTEAF
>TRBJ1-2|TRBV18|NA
ASSMDRTNGYT
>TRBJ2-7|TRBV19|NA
ASSIGGTSGVAYEQY
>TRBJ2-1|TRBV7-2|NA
ASSFFAGGSYNEQF
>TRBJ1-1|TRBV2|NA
ASSEGVAEAF
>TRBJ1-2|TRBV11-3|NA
ASRGVSGYT
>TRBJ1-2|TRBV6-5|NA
ASRGPGNYGYT
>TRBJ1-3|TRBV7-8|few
ASSFRSGTIGNTIY
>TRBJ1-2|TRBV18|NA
ASSRQGNYGYT
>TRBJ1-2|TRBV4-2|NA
ASSEQGRTPYGYT
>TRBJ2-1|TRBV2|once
ASSEPAGGRDEQF
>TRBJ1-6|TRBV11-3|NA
ASSLRVTFPSPLH
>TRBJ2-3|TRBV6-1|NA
ASRRPGQTQY
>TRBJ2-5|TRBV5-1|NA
ASSLRDPRETQY
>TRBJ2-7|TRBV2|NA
ASSSPGLSYEQY
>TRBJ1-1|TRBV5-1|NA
ASSFGTGLVTEAF
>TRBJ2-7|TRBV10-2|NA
ASSESGPIYEQY
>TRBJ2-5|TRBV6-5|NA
ASSRTVQETQY
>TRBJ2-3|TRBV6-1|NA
ASQGLAETDTQY
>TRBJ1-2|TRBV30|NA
AWSVPGTANYGYT
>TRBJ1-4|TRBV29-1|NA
SKTNGEKLF
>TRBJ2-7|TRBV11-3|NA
ASSPGLSSYEQY
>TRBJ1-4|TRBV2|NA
ASSEAGRGSEKLF
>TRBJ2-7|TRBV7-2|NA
ASSLLRNSYEQY
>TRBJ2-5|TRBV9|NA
ASSVEGGATTQY
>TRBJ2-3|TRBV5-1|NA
ASSLLLTSTDTQY
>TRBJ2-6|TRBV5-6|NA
ASSDSGANVLT
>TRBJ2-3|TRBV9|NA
ASSPDLGQVPLSHTDTQY
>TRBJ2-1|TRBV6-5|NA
ASSYSYLHNEQF
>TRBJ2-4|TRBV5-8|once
ASSFEGNIQY
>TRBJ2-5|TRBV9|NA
ASSAGGRQETQY
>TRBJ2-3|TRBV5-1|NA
ASSSRETDTQY
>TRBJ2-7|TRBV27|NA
ASSRSSYEQY
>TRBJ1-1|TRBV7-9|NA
ASGTGDWGSGTEAF
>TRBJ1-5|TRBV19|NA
ASSGWAGDQPQH
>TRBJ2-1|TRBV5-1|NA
ASSSLGVALSYNEQF
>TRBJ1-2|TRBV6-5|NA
ASSYARGGGYT